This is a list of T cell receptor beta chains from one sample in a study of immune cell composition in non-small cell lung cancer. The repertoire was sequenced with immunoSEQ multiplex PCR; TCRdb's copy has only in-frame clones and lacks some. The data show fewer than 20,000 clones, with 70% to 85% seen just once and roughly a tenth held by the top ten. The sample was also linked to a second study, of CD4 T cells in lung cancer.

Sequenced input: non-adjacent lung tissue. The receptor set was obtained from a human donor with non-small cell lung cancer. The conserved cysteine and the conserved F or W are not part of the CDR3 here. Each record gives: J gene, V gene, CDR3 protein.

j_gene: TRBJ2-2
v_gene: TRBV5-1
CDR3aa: ASSLAGLGELF

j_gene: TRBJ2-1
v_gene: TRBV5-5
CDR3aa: ASSSRTSGGDNEQF

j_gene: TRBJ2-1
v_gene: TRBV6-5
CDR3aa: ASSFGLADYNEQF

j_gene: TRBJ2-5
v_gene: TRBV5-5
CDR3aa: ASSVLRQETQY

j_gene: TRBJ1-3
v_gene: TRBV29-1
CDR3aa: SVGFSSGNTIY

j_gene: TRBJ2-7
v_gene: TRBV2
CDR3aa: ASSPGTGNNEQY

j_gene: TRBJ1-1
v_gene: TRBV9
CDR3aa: ASSVNAGANTEAF

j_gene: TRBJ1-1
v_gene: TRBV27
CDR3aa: ASSFQTPHAEAF

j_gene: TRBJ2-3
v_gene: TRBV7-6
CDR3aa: ASSLAGGRPTDTQY

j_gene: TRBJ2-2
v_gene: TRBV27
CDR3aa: ASSLGQTNTGELF

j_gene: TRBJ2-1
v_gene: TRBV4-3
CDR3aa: ASSQDGQGAYNEQF

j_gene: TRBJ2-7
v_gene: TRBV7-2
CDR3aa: ASSPTPSYEQY

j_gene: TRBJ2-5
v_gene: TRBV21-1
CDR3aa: ASSKEAGPETQY

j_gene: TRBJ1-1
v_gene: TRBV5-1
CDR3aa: ASSLVAGGVGVGTEAF

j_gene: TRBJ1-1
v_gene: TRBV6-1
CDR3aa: ASSERIDRGRGNTEAF

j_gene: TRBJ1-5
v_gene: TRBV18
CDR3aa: ASSRGQGLYQPQH

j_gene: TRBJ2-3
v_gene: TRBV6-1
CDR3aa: ASSARVRDTQY

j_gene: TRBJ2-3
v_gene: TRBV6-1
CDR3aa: ASSVGVRTDTQY

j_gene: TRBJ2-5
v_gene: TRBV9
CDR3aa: ASSVALQVQETQY

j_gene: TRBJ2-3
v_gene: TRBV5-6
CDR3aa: ASSFLGEETQY

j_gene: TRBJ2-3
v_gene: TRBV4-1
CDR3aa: ASSPDDYGTSGGSTDTQY

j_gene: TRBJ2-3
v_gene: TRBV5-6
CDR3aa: ASSWDGTSGGPGDTQY

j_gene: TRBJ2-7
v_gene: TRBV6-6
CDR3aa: ASSPGDREQY

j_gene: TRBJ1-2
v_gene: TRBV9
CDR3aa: ASSPRPPRYGYT